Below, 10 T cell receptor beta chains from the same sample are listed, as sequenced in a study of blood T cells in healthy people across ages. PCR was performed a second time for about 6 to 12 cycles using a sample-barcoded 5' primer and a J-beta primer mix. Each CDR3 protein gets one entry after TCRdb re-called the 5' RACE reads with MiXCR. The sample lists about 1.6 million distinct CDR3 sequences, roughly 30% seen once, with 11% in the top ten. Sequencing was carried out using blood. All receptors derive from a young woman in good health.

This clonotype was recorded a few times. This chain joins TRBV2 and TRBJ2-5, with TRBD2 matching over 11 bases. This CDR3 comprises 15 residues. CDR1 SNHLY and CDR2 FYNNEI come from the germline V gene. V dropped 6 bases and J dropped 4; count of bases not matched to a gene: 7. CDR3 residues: CASSGSGRASETQYF. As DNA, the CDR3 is TGTGCCAGCAGCGGTAGCGGGAGGGCCTCAGAGACCCAGTACTTC.

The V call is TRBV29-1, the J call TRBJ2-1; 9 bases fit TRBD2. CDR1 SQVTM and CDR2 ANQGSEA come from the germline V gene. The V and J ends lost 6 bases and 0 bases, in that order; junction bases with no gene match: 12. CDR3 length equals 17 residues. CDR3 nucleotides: TGCAGCGTCCACGGGGAGGCTAGCGGGACCTCCTACAATGAGCAGTTCTTC. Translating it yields CSVHGEASGTSYNEQFF.

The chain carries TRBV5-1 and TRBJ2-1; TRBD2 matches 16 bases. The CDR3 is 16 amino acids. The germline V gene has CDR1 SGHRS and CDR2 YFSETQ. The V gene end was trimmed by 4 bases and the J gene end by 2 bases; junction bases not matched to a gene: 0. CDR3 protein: CASSGTSGGAYNEQFF. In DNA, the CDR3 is TGCGCCAGCAGCGGGACTAGCGGGGGGGCCTACAATGAGCAGTTCTTC.

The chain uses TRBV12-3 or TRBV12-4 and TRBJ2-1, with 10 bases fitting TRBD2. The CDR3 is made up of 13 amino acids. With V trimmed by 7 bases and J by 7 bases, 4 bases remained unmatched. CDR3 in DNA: TGTGCCAGCAAAGCGGGGGGGGTTAATGAGCAGTTCTTC. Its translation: CASKAGGVNEQFF.

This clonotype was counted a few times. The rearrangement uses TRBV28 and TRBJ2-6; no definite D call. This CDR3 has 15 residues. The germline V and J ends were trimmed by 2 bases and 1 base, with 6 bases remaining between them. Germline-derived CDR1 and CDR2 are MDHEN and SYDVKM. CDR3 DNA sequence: TGTGCCAGCAGTTTAGCAGCATCTGGGGCCAACGTCCTGACTTTC. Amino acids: CASSLAASGANVLTF.

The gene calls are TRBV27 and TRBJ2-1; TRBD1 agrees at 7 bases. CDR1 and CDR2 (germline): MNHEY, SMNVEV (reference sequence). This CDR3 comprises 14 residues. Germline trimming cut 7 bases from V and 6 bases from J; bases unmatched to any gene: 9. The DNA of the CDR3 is TGTGCCAGCACCTTGGCAGGGGGAATCAATGAGCAGTTCTTC. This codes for CASTLAGGINEQFF.

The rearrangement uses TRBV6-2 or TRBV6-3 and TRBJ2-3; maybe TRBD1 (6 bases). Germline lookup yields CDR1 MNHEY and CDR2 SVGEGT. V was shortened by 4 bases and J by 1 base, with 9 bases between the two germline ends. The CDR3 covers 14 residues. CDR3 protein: CASSSGHRTDTQYF. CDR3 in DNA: TGTGCCAGCAGTTCGGGACACCGCACAGATACGCAGTATTTT.

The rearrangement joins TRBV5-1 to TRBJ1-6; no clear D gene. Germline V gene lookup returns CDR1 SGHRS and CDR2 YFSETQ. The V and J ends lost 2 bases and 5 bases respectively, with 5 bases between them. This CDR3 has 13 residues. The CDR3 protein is CASSFRDNSPLHF. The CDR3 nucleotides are TGCGCCAGCAGCTTTAGGGATAATTCACCCCTCCACTTT. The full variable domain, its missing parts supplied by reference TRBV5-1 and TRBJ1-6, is KAGVTQTPRYLIKTRGQQVTLSCSPISGHRSVSWYQQTPGQGLQFLFEYFSETQRNKGNFPGRFSGRQFSNSRSEMNVSTLELGDSALYLCASSFRDNSPLHFGNGTRLTVT.

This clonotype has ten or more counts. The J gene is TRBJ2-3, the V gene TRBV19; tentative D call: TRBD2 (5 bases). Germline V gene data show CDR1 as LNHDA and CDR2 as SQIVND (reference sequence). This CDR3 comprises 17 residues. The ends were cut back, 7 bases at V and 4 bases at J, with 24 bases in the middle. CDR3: CASNPGLGGGEADTQYF. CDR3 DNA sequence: TGTGCCAGTAACCCCGGGCTCGGTGGAGGTGAGGCAGATACGCAGTATTTT.

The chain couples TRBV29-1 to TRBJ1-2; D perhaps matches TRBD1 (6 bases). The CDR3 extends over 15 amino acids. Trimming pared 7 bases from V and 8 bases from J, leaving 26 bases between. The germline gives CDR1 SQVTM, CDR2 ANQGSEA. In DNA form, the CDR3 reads TGCAGCGCGAGACCGACCCAGGGGATTGACTTGGGCTACACCTTC. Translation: CSARPTQGIDLGYTF.